This T cell receptor beta chain stems from a study of human T cells and chemical hapten exposure. Study-level background: The study traced per-sample TCR yield variation mainly to small differences in pooled library volumes.

Time point meaning: patch test 1, 2 weeks after DPC sensitization. Treatment here: therapeutic diphenylcyclopropenone sensitization with weekly scalp DPC. Individual cDNA molecules each carried unique molecular identifiers attached by the library. TCRdb redid the calling of the RACE reads with MiXCR, one entry per CDR3 protein. The sample has roughly 45,000 distinct CDR3 sequences; 9.3% are singletons. There are many counts of this clonotype. The CDR3 has 13 amino acids. Germline-derived CDR1 and CDR2 are DFQATT and SNEGSKA (reference sequence). Trimming pared 7 bases from V and 5 bases from J, leaving 14 bases between.

The gene calls are TRBV20-1 and TRBJ2-2, with D possibly being TRBD1 or TRBD2 (5 bases each). The receptor was derived from a woman aged 45-65 years with alopecia areata. Some clones in this sample may be carry-over from other donors' samples. The specimen comprised whole blood, sampled in connection with sensitization to the hapten diphenylcyclopropenone (DPC). The DNA for the CDR3 is TGCAGTGGCATGACAGCGGCAACCGGGGAGCTGTTTTTT. Translating it yields CSGMTAATGELFF.